The sequence of this TCR beta chain was determined in a study of PD-1 blockade in classical Hodgkin lymphoma. Study background: Every 2 weeks, patients got 3 mg/kg intravenous nivolumab. General study points: Newly diagnosed and completely responding patients shared comparable baseline diversity. By cycle point C4D1, TCR diversity had risen significantly in CD4+ cells (but not CD8+ cells).

Every one of the patients relapsed after autologous stem cell transplantation (brentuximab vedotin exposure was variable). V was cut by 3 bases and J by 0 bases, with 1 base left in between. The germline V gene has CDR1 GTSNPN and CDR2 SVGIG (reference sequence). The CDR3 is made up of 11 amino acids. Sequenced by immunoSEQ multiplex PCR; TCRdb stores in-frame clones only, minus some. The sample yields about 110,000 clones, about 89% seen once. As concerns this clone: Its antigen is unidentified.

The rearrangement uses TRBV30 and TRBJ2-3, with D hard to call. Sample: peripheral blood mononuclear cells (PBMCs), taken before the second cycle of nivolumab. This receptor was identified in a human donor with classical Hodgkin lymphoma. The CDR3 DNA is TGTGCCTGGAGCAGCACAGATACGCAGTATTTT. It yields the protein CAWSSTDTQYF.